Here is one T cell receptor beta chain with its context. The antigen is not known. Those who donated were healthy bone marrow donors. This sample is part of a study of cytomegalovirus exposure and HLA in healthy donors. PCR used 60 Vbeta primers and 13 Jbeta primers. Here immunoSEQ multiplex PCR was the method, and the copy in TCRdb shows in-frame clones only, minus some. Altogether 130,000 to 150,000 clones are present, 68% being singletons, with the ten largest covering less than 5%. Unmatched junction bases numbered 8, after V lost 3 bases and J lost 3 bases. In germline, CDR1 is LNHDA, CDR2 SQIVND (reference sequence). The length of the CDR3 is 16 residues. Study results and limitations: There were some V segments, including TRBV6-2 and TRBV6-3, excluded as indistinguishable. A later analysis, which compared TCR beta chains of equal frequency, found the HLA-associated ones more clonally expanded. TCR beta V segments were, for the most part, productive about 87% or about 30% of the time in an earlier analysis.

The sequenced material came from PBMCs. This chain links TRBV19 with TRBJ2-7; 10 bases agree with TRBD1. The source of this sequence is a man in his sixties in good health and CMV-seronegative. The CDR3 DNA reads TGTGCCAGTAGTATCGAAGGCGGGACAGGGGACTACGAGCAGTACTTC. Protein product: CASSIEGGTGDYEQYF.